This TCR beta chain comes out of a study of cytomegalovirus exposure and HLA in healthy donors. This CDR3 is built from 12 residues. V was clipped by 4 bases and J by 9 bases, with 13 bases between them. Germline V lookup: CDR1 SGHRS, CDR2 YFSETQ. PCR amplification relied on 60 Vbeta primers (plus 13 Jbeta primers). This table comes from immunoSEQ multiplex PCR, and its TCRdb copy is limited to in-frame clones, with some not included. The sample carries 160,000 or so clones, around three quarters recorded once. The sample consisted of PBMCs. This chain uses TRBV5-1 with TRBJ1-2, with D possibly TRBD1 on 6 matching bases. This TCR derives from a woman aged 40 to 49 in good health and CMV-seronegative. CDR3 bases: TGCGCCAGCAGCCTTCAGGGGAACAGCTACACCTTC. Translated, it gives CASSLQGNSYTF.